The 8 T cell receptor beta chains below were found in one sample sequenced in a study of T-cell reconstitution after alpha-beta-depleted transplantation in children. Researchers prepared the TCRbeta library using unique molecular identifiers, the study reports. Each CDR3 protein is one row after TCRdb ran MiXCR on the PCR reads. The data show almost 500,000 distinct CDR3 sequences, around 12% seen once. The sequenced sample was PBMCs from the stem cell graft donor, obtained from the stem cell graft. The receptors originated from a human donor who donated a stem cell graft to a child with combined immunodeficiency.

This clonotype was observed a handful of times. The chain carries TRBV3-1 and TRBJ2-7, with D possibly TRBD2 on 5 matching bases. Per the germline V gene, CDR1 is LGHDT and CDR2 is YNNKEL (reference sequence). There are 16 residues in the CDR3. The ends were cut back, 3 bases at V and 4 bases at J, with 19 bases in the middle. CDR3: CASSQPGSRGIYEQYF. The CDR3 nucleotides are TGTGCCAGCAGCCAGCCGGGATCCCGGGGAATATACGAGCAGTACTTC.

This clonotype was seen a handful of times. V usage is TRBV6-5 and J usage is TRBJ1-1, with a possible D match to TRBD1 (6 bases). V was clipped by 0 bases and J by 5 bases, with 10 bases between them. Germline V lookup: CDR1 MNHEY, CDR2 SVGAGI. CDR3 length: 14 amino acids. The CDR3 reads CASSYSPRGTEAFF. Written as DNA, the CDR3 is TGTGCCAGCAGTTACTCCCCGAGGGGGACTGAAGCTTTCTTT.

In regard to this clonotype: Compared with germline, one end of the junction differs, possibly owing to a read error. The chain uses TRBV20-1 and TRBJ2-1; weak D call: TRBD2 (6 bases). CDR3 length: 10 amino acids. Germline V gene sequence: CDR1 DFQATT, CDR2 SNEGSKA (reference sequence). This CDR3 is CSARTRLMPF. The CDR3 DNA reads TGCAGTGCTAGGACTAGATTGATGCCCTTC.

The chain links TRBV2 to TRBJ2-7; the match to TRBD1 covers 8 bases. The CDR3 consists of 14 residues. V was clipped by 3 bases and J by 3 bases; unmatched bases: 4. CDR1 SNHLY and CDR2 FYNNEI come from the germline V gene. For the CDR3, the DNA is TGTGCCAGCAGTGAGGGACAGGCCCTCTACGAGCAGTACTTC. This gives the protein CASSEGQALYEQYF.

This clonotype was seen only a few times. The rearrangement uses TRBV21-1 and TRBJ2-1; TRBD2 is the table's D call, not checked against the DNA. TRBV21-1 is marked as a pseudogene. This CDR3 has 16 residues. DNA for the CDR3: TGTGCCAGCAGCATGCTCCCAGGGTCCCCTAGGGGTGAGCAGTTCTTC. Translation gives CASSMLPGSPRGEQFF.

This clonotype was detected ten times or more. The chain uses TRBV5-1 and TRBJ1-5, with D hard to call. Germline V gives CDR1 SGHRS, CDR2 YFSETQ. V dropped 4 bases and J dropped 5 bases, with 13 bases sitting between them. The CDR3 totals 14 residues. For the CDR3, the DNA is TGCGCCAGCAGCCCCTTCGGATTTGATCAGCCCCAGCATTTT. Amino acids: CASSPFGFDQPQHF.

The gene calls are TRBV30 and TRBJ2-6, with D hard to call. Germline V gene sequence: CDR1 GTSNPN, CDR2 SVGIG (reference sequence). V lost 2 bases to trimming and J lost 3 bases, with 8 bases between them. The CDR3 is 14 residues long. CDR3 protein: CAWSLGFGANVLTF. CDR3 in DNA: TGTGCCTGGAGTCTTGGATTTGGGGCCAACGTCCTGACTTTC.

This chain joins TRBV29-1 and TRBJ1-2, with a weak D call TRBD1 (5 bases). V was pared by 3 bases and J by 5 bases, with 16 bases between. This CDR3 is built from 14 residues. Looked up from germline, CDR1 is SQVTM and CDR2 is ANQGSEA. For the CDR3, the DNA is TGCAGCGTTGAGAGGGGAAACGTTGGGTATGGCTACACCTTC. Amino acid sequence: CSVERGNVGYGYTF.